Following are 19 T cell receptor beta chains from one sample sequenced in a study of Graves' ophthalmopathy and Graves' hyperthyroidism. Investigators amplified TCR beta CDR3 regions from RNA transcripts. HTBI primers primed a first-round RT-PCR, and a second-round multiplex PCR followed. TCRdb used MiXCR to reprocess the multiplex PCR reads, holding one entry per CDR3 protein. This table holds about 740,000 distinct CDR3 sequences, roughly 40% found once. The material sequenced was peripheral blood. The source is an adult man with Graves' ophthalmopathy.

This clonotype has a handful of counts. This sequence joins TRBV12-3 or TRBV12-4 and TRBJ2-7; perhaps TRBD1 as D (6 bases). The CDR3 covers 15 residues. V was shortened by 3 bases and J by 2 bases, with 14 bases between the two germline ends. This CDR3 is CASSLSATGTYEQYF. The CDR3 DNA reads as TGTGCCAGCAGTTTGTCGGCGACAGGAACCTACGAGCAGTACTTC.

The rearrangement links TRBV6-5 to TRBJ1-2; 9 nucleotides align to TRBD1. CDR1 is MNHEY, CDR2 SVGAGI, per germline. V trimming: 0 bases; J trimming: 5 bases; junction bases outside the gene matches: 7. CDR3 length: 16 amino acids. The CDR3 nucleotides read TGTGCCAGCAGTTACTCACTGGACAGGGGATGGTATGGCTACACCTTC. This codes for CASSYSLDRGWYGYTF.

The chain is built from TRBV10-3 and TRBJ2-1; possibly TRBD2 for D (6 bases). Germline CDR1 and CDR2: ENHRY and SYGVKD. The CDR3 extends over 13 amino acids. The V and J ends lost 6 bases and 6 bases respectively, with 12 bases between them. The CDR3 DNA reads as TGTGCCATCAGGAAGGGACTTTTCAATGAGCAGTTCTTC. It is translated as CAIRKGLFNEQFF.

V is TRBV11-2 and J is TRBJ1-4; a weak D match, TRBD1 (5 bases). V was shortened by 4 bases and J by 5 bases, with 14 bases between the two germline ends. From germline, CDR1 is SGHAT and CDR2 FQNNGV. The CDR3 is 15 residues long. The CDR3 nucleotides read TGTGCCAGCAGCTCTCAGGGACTTGAGAATGAAAAACTGTTTTTT. Translation: CASSSQGLENEKLFF.

There are many counts of this clonotype. V usage is TRBV29-1 and J usage is TRBJ2-5, with unresolved D. The CDR3 has 14 amino acids. Germline loops: CDR1 SQVTM, CDR2 ANQGSEA. V was shortened by 4 bases and J by 3 bases, with 15 bases between the two germline ends. CDR3 sequence (DNA): TGCAGCGTTGGAAGCCGTGGAATAAAAGAGACCCAGTACTTC. It yields the protein CSVGSRGIKETQYF.

A word on this clonotype: The junction shows a germline mismatch at one end, possibly a read error. The chain employs TRBV2 and TRBJ1-1; 10 bases align to TRBD1. Germline V CDR1 and CDR2: SNHLY, FYNNEI. There are 15 residues in the CDR3. The DNA of the CDR3 is TGTGCCAGCAGACCTGGGACAGGGGTAAGCACTGAAGCTCTCTTT. Its protein product is CASRPGTGVSTEALF.

This clonotype was counted at least ten times. The rearrangement links TRBV2 to TRBJ2-7; D might be TRBD2 (6 bases). The V end lost 5 bases, the J end lost 2 bases, and 7 bases lay between the germline ends. This CDR3 is 12 amino acids long. Germline V gene sequence: CDR1 SNHLY, CDR2 FYNNEI. CDR3 residues: CASSRLAYEQYF. CDR3 sequence (DNA): TGTGCCAGCAGTCGACTAGCCTACGAGCAGTACTTC.

As regards this clonotype: A junction end diverges from the germline sequence, so it may reflect a read error. The chain couples TRBV7-9 to TRBJ2-7; D gene unclear. In germline, CDR1 is SEHNR, CDR2 FQNEAQ (reference sequence). The CDR3 loop spans 14 amino acids. This CDR3 is CAGSLVSGFGEQYF. The CDR3 DNA reads as TGTGCCGGCAGCTTAGTTAGTGGATTTGGCGAGCAGTACTTC.

For the CDR3, the DNA is TGCAGTGCTAGTGTCGCGCAGGGGCAAGAAAAACTGTTTTTT. It is translated as CSASVAQGQEKLFF. This chain joins TRBV20-1 and TRBJ1-4; D is perhaps TRBD1 (6 bases). Germline values: CDR1 DFQATT, CDR2 SNEGSKA (reference sequence). The V end was cut by 3 bases, the J end by 8 bases, with 16 bases between. CDR3 length: 14 amino acids.

The chain combines TRBV20-1 with TRBJ1-1, with D tentatively TRBD1 (5 bases). CDR1 is DFQATT, CDR2 SNEGSKA, per germline (reference sequence). This CDR3 comprises 11 residues. The CDR3 here is CTIQVNTEAFF. CDR3 sequence (DNA): TGCACCATACAGGTGAACACTGAAGCTTTCTTT.

The V gene is TRBV11-1, the J gene TRBJ2-1; D is undetermined. The V end was cut by 3 bases, the J end by 10 bases, with 13 bases between. CDR1 SGHAT and CDR2 FQDESV come from the germline V gene (reference sequence). CDR3 length equals 13 residues. CDR3 coding DNA: TGTGCCAGCAGCTTCTGGCAGTCCAGGGAGCAGTTCTTC. Encoded protein: CASSFWQSREQFF.

The CDR3 reads CASSKSPREAQYF. The CDR3 nucleotides read TGTGCCAGCAGCAAATCGCCGCGGGAGGCCCAGTACTTC. The V and J genes are TRBV9 and TRBJ2-5; TRBD2 matches 8 bases. The CDR3 is 13 residues long. CDR1 and CDR2 (germline): SGDLS, YYNGEE. The J segment lost 9 bases and the V segment lost 4 bases, leaving 8 bases of the junction unmatched.

This clonotype has ten or more counts. The chain couples TRBV14 to TRBJ2-5; 10 nucleotides align to TRBD2. Germline V gene lookup returns CDR1 SGHDN and CDR2 FVKESK. Unmatched junction bases numbered 6, after V lost 1 base and J lost 7 bases. This CDR3 region has 15 residues. The chain's CDR3 is CASSQVSGRSGTQYF. CDR3 DNA: TGTGCCAGCAGCCAAGTTAGCGGGAGGTCCGGGACCCAGTACTTC.

This clonotype was recorded many times. The junction shows a germline mismatch at one end, possibly a read error. The chain is built from TRBV7-8 and TRBJ1-2; D unresolved. The germline V gene encodes CDR1 SGHVS and CDR2 FQNEAQ. The CDR3 spans 12 residues. CDR3 sequence: CAGSAEERGYTF. CDR3 DNA sequence: TGTGCCGGCAGCGCCGAGGAACGTGGCTACACCTTC. Full variable domain (outside the CDR3, taken from reference TRBV7-8 and TRBJ1-2): GAGVSQSPRYKVAKRGQDVALRCDPISGHVSLFWYQQALGQGPEFLTYFQNEAQLDKSGLPSDRFFAERPEGSVSTLKIQRTQQEDSAVYLCAGSAEERGYTFGSGTRLTVV.

This clonotype has a count of ten or more. The rearrangement uses TRBV7-2 and TRBJ2-5; D is perhaps TRBD1 (5 bases). Per germline, CDR1 SGHTA and CDR2 FQGNSA. The CDR3 extends over 14 amino acids. V gave up 5 bases and J gave up 4 bases, with 14 bases separating them. CDR3 sequence: CASSRRSGLETQYF. DNA of the CDR3: TGTGCCAGCAGCCGCCGGTCAGGGCTAGAGACCCAGTACTTC.

On this clonotype itself: Sequence at one end of the junction differs from germline and may be a read error. The gene calls are TRBV29-1 and TRBJ1-1; D not certain. Germline lookup yields CDR1 SQVTM and CDR2 ANQGSEA. The CDR3 totals 13 residues. This chain's CDR3 is CSVRQALGTEALF. The CDR3 nucleotides read TGCAGCGTTAGGCAGGCCCTGGGCACTGAAGCTCTCTTT.

This clonotype was recorded at least ten times. The rearrangement links TRBV7-2 to TRBJ1-6, with D uncertain. V was pared by 3 bases and J by 7 bases, with 10 bases between. In germline, CDR1 is SGHTA, CDR2 FQGNSA. The CDR3 contains 14 residues. The CDR3 spells CASSLLPGNSPLHF. The CDR3 nucleotides are TGTGCCAGCAGCTTGCTTCCAGGCAATTCACCCCTCCACTTT. The variable domain in full, with the rest retrieved from reference TRBV7-2 and TRBJ1-6, is GAGVSQSPSNKVTEKGKDVELRCDPISGHTALYWYRQSLGQGLEFLIYFQGNSAPDKSGLPSDRFSAERTGGSVSTLTIQRTQQEDSAVYLCASSLLPGNSPLHFGNGTRLTVT.

The chain is built from TRBV7-9 and TRBJ2-2; D is undetermined. Trimming took off 1 base at V and 6 bases at J, with 9 bases between the two ends. The CDR3 is made up of 14 amino acids. The germline V gene encodes CDR1 SEHNR and CDR2 FQNEAQ (reference sequence). This CDR3 reads CASSLVNRPGELFF. The CDR3 region has the DNA TGTGCCAGCAGCTTAGTGAATCGTCCCGGGGAGCTGTTTTTT.

This clonotype was counted many times. The V call is TRBV7-9, the J call TRBJ2-6; tentatively, D is TRBD2 (5 bases). Trimming left V 5 bases short and J 0 bases short, with 14 bases between. In germline, CDR1 is SEHNR, CDR2 FQNEAQ (reference sequence). This CDR3 has 17 residues. In DNA form, the CDR3 reads TGTGCCAGCAGCCCCCCGGCAGGACTCTCTGGGGCCAACGTCCTGACTTTC. It translates to CASSPPAGLSGANVLTF.